These 7 T cell receptor beta chains were sequenced from one sample in a study of control samples from healthy donors and cancer patients. TCRdb's table, derived via immunoSEQ multiplex PCR, lists solely in-frame clones and lacks some. The sample records 95,000 to 150,000 clones, about nine tenths being singletons. Sample: blood. The receptor set was obtained from a middle-aged man in good health.

This rearrangement joins TRBV10-2 to TRBJ2-3; 9 nucleotides align to TRBD2. The CDR3 covers 17 residues. Germline lookup yields CDR1 WSHSY and CDR2 SAAADI. V dropped 3 bases and J dropped 6; count of bases not matched to a gene: 13. CDR3 DNA sequence: TGCGCCAGCAGTGACACGGGACTAGCTGGTTTCTCGGATACGCAGTATTTT. Protein sequence: CASSDTGLAGFSDTQYF.

This chain joins TRBV19 and TRBJ1-2, with TRBD1 matching 7 bases. V was pared by 6 bases and J by 5 bases, with 9 bases of the junction left unmatched. The germline CDR1 and CDR2 sequences are LNHDA and SQIVND (reference sequence). The CDR3 has 14 residues. The DNA for the CDR3 is TGTGCCAGTAGCGCAGACAGGGTGCGGTATGGCTACACCTTC. It encodes CASSADRVRYGYTF.

The chain joins TRBV15 to TRBJ1-2, with 7 bases aligning to TRBD1. With V trimmed by 0 bases and J by 1 base, 8 bases remained unmatched. In germline, CDR1 is LNHNV, CDR2 YYDKDF (reference sequence). The CDR3 covers 17 residues. The DNA of the CDR3 is TGTGCCACCAGCAGAGAACTGGGACAGAGTTTTAACTATGGCTACACCTTC. It specifies CATSRELGQSFNYGYTF.

The V gene is TRBV7-2, the J gene TRBJ1-3; the D gene is possibly TRBD1 (6 bases). V shed 1 base and J shed 3 bases, with 13 bases lying between them. This CDR3 comprises 16 residues. Germline CDR1 and CDR2: SGHTA and FQGNSA. The CDR3 coding sequence is TGTGCCAGCAGCTTAGTGCAGGGGAGCGTTGGAAACACCATATATTTT. This gives the protein CASSLVQGSVGNTIYF.

This clone was seen more than once but under ten times. The J gene is TRBJ1-5, the V gene TRBV24-1; 9 positions agree with TRBD1. The J segment lost 0 bases and the V segment lost 5 bases, leaving 4 bases of the junction unmatched. CDR1 KGHDR and CDR2 SFDVKD come from the germline V gene. CDR3 size: 16 residues. The CDR3 sequence: CATSGGTGPSNQPQHF. The DNA of the CDR3 is TGTGCCACCAGTGGGGGGACAGGGCCTAGCAATCAGCCCCAGCATTTT.

The chain uses TRBV18 and TRBJ1-1; D gene unclear. Trimming stripped 8 bases from V and 0 bases from J, with 10 bases between. Germline-derived CDR1 and CDR2 are KGHSH and LQKENI. The CDR3 spans 13 residues. This CDR3 reads CASISKMNTEAFF. In DNA, the CDR3 is TGTGCCAGCATCAGTAAAATGAACACTGAAGCTTTCTTT.

CDR3 in amino acids: CASSPGHEKGYTF. In DNA, the CDR3 is TGTGCCAGCAGCCCGGGACATGAAAAAGGCTACACCTTC. V gene TRBV3-1 (or the pseudogene TRBV3-2) combines with J gene TRBJ1-2; possibly TRBD1 for D (6 bases). This CDR3 contains 13 residues. Germline assignment: CDR1 LGHDT and CDR2 YNNKEL (reference sequence). Trimming pared 4 bases from V and 8 bases from J, leaving 14 bases between.